A selection of T cell receptor beta chains follows, all from one sample in a study of T cells expressing NK-cell markers. Using the 5' RACE reads, TCRdb records one entry per CDR3 protein without DNA. Its table records a few hundred thousand distinct CDR3 sequences. Sequencing was done on a sample of blood T cells: a sorted CD56 or NKG2C T cell subset, CD4+ or CD8+ T cells, or bulk PBMC T cells (not recorded which). The receptors originated from a woman in her fifties or sixties in good health. The CDR3 runs from the conserved cysteine through the conserved F or W. Fields, in order: J gene, V gene, CDR3 protein.

TRBJ2-7,TRBV27,CARRTGLSDEQYF
TRBJ2-1,TRBV6-5,CASSYSVTRDEQFF
TRBJ2-1,TRBV5-1,CASSLGLGGYNEQFF
TRBJ2-5,TRBV12-3/TRBV12-4,CASSGARRETQYF
TRBJ2-1,TRBV6-2/TRBV6-3,CASSYESGGTYNEQFF
TRBJ1-4,TRBV10-3,CAISESPGGNEKLFF
TRBJ2-7,TRBV25-1,CASSEPQLAGGHEQYF
TRBJ2-3,TRBV5-1,CASSLRSGRTDTQYF
TRBJ2-2,TRBV5-1,CASSLGGQGTGELFF
TRBJ1-1,TRBV29-1,CSGRTGGFTEAFF
TRBJ1-4,TRBV20-1,CSASQPGVHEKLFF
TRBJ1-1,TRBV27,CASTKQGGNTEAFF
TRBJ2-3,TRBV5-1,CASRKGQGWSDTQYF
TRBJ2-1,TRBV19,CASSSMGGNEQFF
TRBJ2-5,TRBV18,CASSPQVVQLQETQYF
TRBJ1-2,TRBV12-3/TRBV12-4,CASSLGDNYGYTF
TRBJ2-1,TRBV30,CAWSQTVGEQFF